This TCR beta chain was sequenced in a study of blood T cell repertoires in COVID-19. Study overall: The United States, Italy and Spain provided the acute and convalescent COVID-19 samples. PBMCs, B-cell-depleted T cells, or T cells provided the cDNA or gDNA that made up the material.

The V and J ends lost 0 bases and 4 bases respectively, with 9 bases between them. The CDR3 is 14 amino acids. Per germline, CDR1 MGHRA and CDR2 YSYEKL. In the authors' workflow: How many nucleated cells were present was estimated from reference gene primer amplification. Method: immunoSEQ multiplex PCR; TCRdb's copy keeps in-frame clones and lacks some. D and trimming come from the DNA, and the V and J calls and clone size come from that table. The table lists roughly 77,000 clones, roughly 71% of them singletons, with 14% to 15% in the top ten. This clonotype was sampled from a man aged 60 to 69 with COVID-19, enrolled during active disease. What was sequenced was peripheral blood. The gene calls are TRBV4-1 and TRBJ1-2; no firm D call. As DNA, the CDR3 is TGCGCCAGCAGCCAAGACTGGCTGATCTATGGCTACACCTTC. Amino acid sequence: CASSQDWLIYGYTF.